The TCR beta chain described here comes from a study of cytomegalovirus exposure and HLA in healthy donors. CDR1 is MRHNA, CDR2 SNTAGT, per germline. The CDR3 has 13 amino acids. V lost 0 bases and J lost 4, with 6 bases in between. The table came from immunoSEQ multiplex PCR; TCRdb's copy has only in-frame clones and leaves some out. The data show approximately 220,000 clones, with approximately 80% seen just once and about an eighth held by the top ten. Sequencing was carried out using PBMCs. V is TRBV6-4 and J is TRBJ1-2; D unclear. This TCR came from a woman under 40 in good health and CMV-seropositive. This CDR3 reads CASSDSSGYGYTF. The CDR3 coding sequence is TGTGCCAGCAGTGACTCCAGTGGCTATGGCTACACCTTC.